The 18 T cell receptor beta chains below were found in one sample sequenced in a study of cytomegalovirus exposure and HLA in healthy donors. Profiled with immunoSEQ multiplex PCR; TCRdb holds only in-frame clones, not every one. Here the sample spans around 120,000 clones, about 91% being singletons. Sequenced: PBMCs. The receptors were gathered from a man aged 18 to 30 in good health and CMV-seronegative.

This clone was seen only once. Here the CDR3 reads CASSLVAGGRGETQYF. The CDR3 coding sequence is TGTGCCAGCAGCTTAGTTGCGGGAGGGCGGGGGGAGACCCAGTACTTC. This chain links TRBV7-2 with TRBJ2-5; 9 positions agree with TRBD2. The V and J ends lost 1 base and 5 bases, in that order; junction bases with no gene match: 8. Germline V gives CDR1 SGHTA, CDR2 FQGNSA. The CDR3 has 16 residues.

The V gene is TRBV2, the J gene TRBJ2-7; tentative D call: TRBD2 (5 bases). Germline CDR1 and CDR2: SNHLY and FYNNEI. V lost 6 bases, J lost 3 bases, and 12 bases lay in between. The CDR3 has 13 amino acids. CDR3 DNA sequence: TGTGCCAGCAGCGGATCGGGGATCTACGAGCAGTACTTC. Residues: CASSGSGIYEQYF.

This chain connects TRBV12-2 to TRBJ1-5; the table's D call, TRBD1, has no DNA check behind it. TRBV12-2 is noted as a pseudogene. This CDR3 spans 17 amino acids. The CDR3 nucleotides read TGTGCAAGTCGCTTTGCGAGCGAGACAGGGGCTTGTCAGCCCCAGCATTTT. Protein product: CASRFASETGACQPQHF.

Only one count was recorded for this clone. The chain is built from TRBV27 and TRBJ2-1; D is perhaps TRBD2 (5 bases). Germline assignment: CDR1 MNHEY and CDR2 SMNVEV (reference sequence). Trimming removed 0 bases at V and 6 bases at J, with 9 bases between. This CDR3 has 14 residues. The CDR3 sequence is CASSLSAETNEQFF. Written as DNA, the CDR3 is TGTGCCAGCAGTTTATCAGCGGAGACCAATGAGCAGTTCTTC.

The chain combines TRBV7-6 with TRBJ2-7, with D perhaps matching TRBD1 (5 bases). Looked up from germline, CDR1 is SGHVS and CDR2 is FNYEAQ. Between the trimmed V and J ends, which lost 2 bases and 4 bases, there was a span of 24 bases. This CDR3 region has 18 residues. As DNA, the CDR3 is TGTGCCAGCAGCTTATCTCCCACCCCGGACACCAAAAAGTACGAGCAGTACTTC. Its translation: CASSLSPTPDTKKYEQYF.

This rearrangement joins TRBV5-1 to TRBJ2-3; TRBD1 is a possible D gene (6 bases). The germline CDR1 and CDR2 sequences are SGHRS and YFSETQ. The ends were cut back, 4 bases at V and 3 bases at J, with 9 bases in the middle. This CDR3 region has 13 residues. The CDR3 loop is CASSPGATDTQYF. CDR3 nucleotides: TGCGCCAGCAGCCCAGGGGCAACAGATACGCAGTATTTT.

This clone was seen just once. V is TRBV27 and J is TRBJ2-7, with 9 bases aligning to TRBD2. The germline V gene has CDR1 MNHEY and CDR2 SMNVEV (reference sequence). CDR3 length equals 15 residues. V lost 3 bases, J lost 4 bases, and 7 bases stayed unmatched. The chain's CDR3 is CASSFRLAGIYEQYF. The CDR3 DNA reads as TGTGCCAGCAGTTTTAGGCTAGCGGGGATTTACGAGCAGTACTTC.

V gene TRBV6-5 combines with J gene TRBJ2-7, with a weak D call TRBD2 (6 bases). Germline CDR1 and CDR2: MNHEY and SVGAGI. Trimming cost V 8 bases and J 3 bases, with 14 bases left between them. The CDR3 extends over 13 amino acids. The chain's CDR3 is CASQRSDYYEQYF. CDR3 in DNA: TGTGCCAGCCAAAGGTCGGACTACTACGAGCAGTACTTC.

This chain joins TRBV28 and TRBJ1-6; 8 bases match TRBD1. Trimming cost V 5 bases and J 0 bases; bases outside gene matches: 9. The V gene's germline CDR1 is MDHEN and CDR2 SYDVKM. The CDR3 has 18 amino acids. CDR3 sequence: CASSLPRTGYSYNSPLHF. CDR3 nucleotide sequence: TGTGCCAGCAGTCTCCCCAGGACAGGGTACTCCTATAATTCACCCCTCCACTTT. Drawing the rest from reference TRBV28 and TRBJ1-6, the complete variable domain is DVKVTQSSRYLVKRTGEKVFLECVQDMDHENMFWYRQDPGLGLRLIYFSYDVKMKEKGDIPEGYSVSREKKERFSLILESASTNQTSMYLCASSLPRTGYSYNSPLHFGNGTRLTVT.

The rearrangement links TRBV30 to TRBJ2-3; the D is unclear. Looked up from germline, CDR1 is GTSNPN and CDR2 is SVGIG (reference sequence). This CDR3 is 13 amino acids long. Trimming took off 0 bases at V and 3 bases at J, with 7 bases between the two ends. This chain's CDR3 is CAWSVLLTDTQYF. For the CDR3, the DNA is TGTGCCTGGAGTGTTCTGTTGACAGATACGCAGTATTTT.

The V gene is TRBV5-1, the J gene TRBJ2-5, with 7 nucleotides matching TRBD1. The V and J ends lost 0 bases and 5 bases, in that order; junction bases with no gene match: 4. The CDR3 is 14 residues long. Germline assignment: CDR1 SGHRS and CDR2 YFSETQ. The CDR3 nucleotides read TGCGCCAGCAGCTTGGGGGGACAGTGGGAGACCCAGTACTTC. It is translated as CASSLGGQWETQYF.

CDR3 protein: CASNQVGTVYEQYF. The CDR3 DNA is TGTGCCAGCAATCAAGTAGGGACAGTTTACGAGCAGTACTTC. J is TRBJ2-7 and V is TRBV6-6, with 7 bases lining up with TRBD1. V shed 7 bases, J shed 4 bases, and the junction held 10 bases outside the gene matches. The germline CDR1 and CDR2 sequences are MNHNY and SVGAGI (reference sequence). The CDR3 contains 14 residues.

The chain links TRBV7-2 to TRBJ2-1; D is possibly TRBD1 (7 bases). CDR1 is SGHTA, CDR2 FQGNSA, per germline. The CDR3 extends over 16 amino acids. V was trimmed by 5 bases and J by 4 bases, leaving 18 bases between them. The CDR3 bases are TGTGCCAGCAGCCCCCAGGGGGGCGCGGGATACAATGAGCAGTTCTTC. It codes for CASSPQGGAGYNEQFF.

This clone was detected only a few times. V gene TRBV6-5 combines with J gene TRBJ1-2; tentative D call: TRBD1 (5 bases). This CDR3 comprises 13 residues. Looked up from germline, CDR1 is MNHEY and CDR2 is SVGAGI. The V end was cut by 2 bases, the J end by 7 bases, with 11 bases between. The CDR3 is CASSYRQGGGYTF. The CDR3 DNA reads TGTGCCAGCAGTTACCGGCAGGGTGGTGGCTACACCTTC.

Here the CDR3 DNA reads TGTGCCAGCAGCTCCCAGTCAGATACGCAGTATTTT. Translating it yields CASSSQSDTQYF. The chain couples TRBV7-2 to TRBJ2-3; D is undetermined. CDR1 and CDR2 from the germline V gene are SGHTA and FQGNSA. With 4 bases removed from V and 4 bases from J, the gap between germline ends came to 6 bases. CDR3 length: 12 amino acids.

The chain joins TRBV14 to TRBJ1-2, with D maybe TRBD1 (5 bases). The CDR3 extends over 16 amino acids. The V end lost 0 bases, the J end lost 8 bases, and 19 bases lay between the germline ends. Germline V gene lookup returns CDR1 SGHDN and CDR2 FVKESK. The CDR3 reads CASSQEGARAVGGYTF. The CDR3 nucleotides are TGTGCCAGCAGCCAAGAGGGTGCCAGGGCTGTGGGGGGCTACACCTTC.

The CDR3 here is CAWRVQGARGNQPQHF. CDR3 nucleotides: TGTGCCTGGAGGGTACAGGGGGCGCGGGGCAATCAGCCCCAGCATTTT. The chain has TRBV30 and TRBJ1-5; 9 nucleotides align to TRBD1. In germline, CDR1 is GTSNPN, CDR2 SVGIG (reference sequence). V was clipped by 3 bases and J by 2 bases; unmatched bases: 8. The CDR3 is made up of 16 amino acids.

The gene calls are TRBV11-2 and TRBJ2-2; D gene uncertain. Germline-derived CDR1 and CDR2 are SGHAT and FQNNGV. The CDR3 runs to 14 residues. V was pared by 1 base and J by 6 bases, with 9 bases between. The CDR3 protein is CASSLGREAGELFF. For the CDR3, the DNA is TGTGCCAGCAGCTTAGGCAGAGAGGCCGGGGAGCTGTTTTTT.